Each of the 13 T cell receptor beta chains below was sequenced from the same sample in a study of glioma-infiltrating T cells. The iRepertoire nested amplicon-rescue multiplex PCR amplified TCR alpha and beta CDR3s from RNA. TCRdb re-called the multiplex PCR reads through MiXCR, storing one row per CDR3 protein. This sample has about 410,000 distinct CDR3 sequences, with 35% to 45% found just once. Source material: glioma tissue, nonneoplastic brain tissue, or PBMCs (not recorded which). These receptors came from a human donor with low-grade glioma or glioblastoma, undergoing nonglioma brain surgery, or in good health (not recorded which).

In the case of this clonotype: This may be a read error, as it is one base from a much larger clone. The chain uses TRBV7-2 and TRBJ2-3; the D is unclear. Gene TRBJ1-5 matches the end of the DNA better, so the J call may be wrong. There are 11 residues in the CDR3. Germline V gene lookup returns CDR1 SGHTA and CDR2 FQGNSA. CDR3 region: CASSPADTQHF. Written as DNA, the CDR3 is TGTGCCAGCAGCCCAGCAGATACGCAGCATTTT.

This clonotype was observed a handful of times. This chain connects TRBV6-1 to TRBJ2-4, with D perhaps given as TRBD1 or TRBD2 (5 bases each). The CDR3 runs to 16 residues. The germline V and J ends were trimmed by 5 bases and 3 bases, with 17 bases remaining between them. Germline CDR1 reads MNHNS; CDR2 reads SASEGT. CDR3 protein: CASSHPSPGSKNIQYF. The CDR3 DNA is TGTGCCAGCAGTCACCCCTCTCCAGGGAGCAAAAACATTCAGTACTTC.

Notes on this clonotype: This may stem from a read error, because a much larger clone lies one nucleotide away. The CDR3 DNA is TGTGCCAGCAGCCGAACGCGCACGGGCCATGAGCAGTACTTC. Its protein product is CASSRTRTGHEQYF. The J gene is TRBJ2-7, the V gene TRBV6-1; D is ambiguous. Germline assignment: CDR1 MNHNS and CDR2 SASEGT. Trimming removed 6 bases at V and 7 bases at J, with 19 bases between. CDR3 length equals 14 residues.

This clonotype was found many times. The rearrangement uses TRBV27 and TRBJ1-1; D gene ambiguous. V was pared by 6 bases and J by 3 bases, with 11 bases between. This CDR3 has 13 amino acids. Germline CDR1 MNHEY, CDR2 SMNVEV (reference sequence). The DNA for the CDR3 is TGTGCCAGCAGGCTAGTTGGGGACACTGAAGCTTTCTTT. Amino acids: CASRLVGDTEAFF.

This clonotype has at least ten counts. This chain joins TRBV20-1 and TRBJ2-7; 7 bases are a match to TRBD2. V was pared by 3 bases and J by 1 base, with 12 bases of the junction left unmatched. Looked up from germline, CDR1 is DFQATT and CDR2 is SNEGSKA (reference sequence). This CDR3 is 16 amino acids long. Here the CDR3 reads CSASLAAITLSYEQYF. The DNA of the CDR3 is TGCAGTGCTAGTCTAGCGGCAATCACCCTTTCCTACGAGCAGTACTTC.

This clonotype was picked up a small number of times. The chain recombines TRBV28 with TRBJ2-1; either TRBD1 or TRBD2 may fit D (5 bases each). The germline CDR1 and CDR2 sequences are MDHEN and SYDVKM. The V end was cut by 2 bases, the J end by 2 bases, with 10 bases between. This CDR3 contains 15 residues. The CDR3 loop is CASSLNWGPYNEQFF. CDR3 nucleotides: TGTGCCAGCAGTTTAAACTGGGGACCCTACAATGAGCAGTTCTTC. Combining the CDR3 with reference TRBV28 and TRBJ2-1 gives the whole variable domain DVKVTQSSRYLVKRTGEKVFLECVQDMDHENMFWYRQDPGLGLRLIYFSYDVKMKEKGDIPEGYSVSREKKERFSLILESASTNQTSMYLCASSLNWGPYNEQFFGPGTRLTVL.

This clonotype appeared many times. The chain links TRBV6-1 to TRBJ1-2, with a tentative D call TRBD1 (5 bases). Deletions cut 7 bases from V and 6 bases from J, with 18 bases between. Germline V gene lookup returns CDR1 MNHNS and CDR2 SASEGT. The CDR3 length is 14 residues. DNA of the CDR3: TGTGCCAGCATCCTCCGGGACCGCCTCAATGGCTACACCTTC. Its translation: CASILRDRLNGYTF.

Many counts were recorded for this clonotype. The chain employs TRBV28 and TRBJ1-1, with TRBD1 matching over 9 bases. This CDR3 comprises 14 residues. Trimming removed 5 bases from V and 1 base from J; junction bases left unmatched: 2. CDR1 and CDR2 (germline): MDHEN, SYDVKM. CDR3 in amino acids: CASSLQGANTEAFF. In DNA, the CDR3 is TGTGCCAGCAGTCTACAGGGGGCGAACACTGAAGCTTTCTTT.

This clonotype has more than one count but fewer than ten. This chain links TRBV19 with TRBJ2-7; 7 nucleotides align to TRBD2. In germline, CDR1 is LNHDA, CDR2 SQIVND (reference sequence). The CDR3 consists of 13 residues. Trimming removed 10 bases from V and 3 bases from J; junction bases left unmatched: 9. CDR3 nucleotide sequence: TGTGCCATCTCGGCGGGAGCGAACTACGAGCAGTACTTC. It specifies CAISAGANYEQYF.

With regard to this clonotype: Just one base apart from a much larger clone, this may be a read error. In DNA, the CDR3 is TGCAGTGCTGGAGATTCACGGTTGAAGGATACGCAGTATTTT. It encodes CSAGDSRLKDTQYF. The gene calls are TRBV20-1 and TRBJ2-3; D remains ambiguous. The length of the CDR3 is 14 residues. CDR1 is DFQATT, CDR2 SNEGSKA, per germline (reference sequence).

Written as DNA, the CDR3 is TGCGCCAGCAGCCAAGGACTAGCGGGAGTCCCCTACAATGAGCAGTTCTTC. This sequence encodes CASSQGLAGVPYNEQFF. This chain joins TRBV4-1 and TRBJ2-1; 12 bases agree with TRBD2. Germline loops: CDR1 MGHRA, CDR2 YSYEKL. This CDR3 contains 17 residues. The V and J ends lost 1 base and 2 bases, in that order; junction bases with no gene match: 3.

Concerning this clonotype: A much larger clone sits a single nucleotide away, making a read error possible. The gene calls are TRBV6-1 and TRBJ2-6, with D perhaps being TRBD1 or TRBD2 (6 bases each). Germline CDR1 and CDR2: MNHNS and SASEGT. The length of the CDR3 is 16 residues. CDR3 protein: CASRHREASGAKVLTF. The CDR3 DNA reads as TGTGCCAGCAGGCACAGGGAGGCTTCCGGGGCCAAAGTCCTGACTTTC.

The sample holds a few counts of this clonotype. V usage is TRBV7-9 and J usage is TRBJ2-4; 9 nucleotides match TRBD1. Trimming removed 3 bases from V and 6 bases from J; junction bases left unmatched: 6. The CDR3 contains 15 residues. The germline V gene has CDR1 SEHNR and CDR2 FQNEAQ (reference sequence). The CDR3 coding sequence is TGTGCCAGCAGCTTCACAGGGGGCTTCGGAAACATTCAGTACTTC. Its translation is CASSFTGGFGNIQYF.